These T cell receptor beta chains were read from a single sample in a study of blood T cells in healthy people across ages. MiXCR, run by TCRdb on the 5' RACE reads, gives a single entry per CDR3 protein. The repertoire holds fewer than 800,000 distinct CDR3 sequences, with roughly 25% as singletons. This sample also appeared in a second study, on T cells of mothers and their children.

The material sequenced was blood. The source is a boy younger than 18 in good health. CDR3s include the opening cysteine and the closing phenylalanine or tryptophan. The order of the fields is D gene, CDR3 length, J gene, clone size, V gene, CDR3 DNA, CDR3 protein. A D gene is named only where the DNA matches it firmly. Clone size is given for some rows only: seen once, a few or many times, or a class if the clone is expanded.

d_call: .; cdr3_length: 12; j_call: TRBJ1-1; clone_size: .; v_call: TRBV5-1; cdr3_nt: TGCGCCAGCAGCATCGGGACGGAGGAAGCTTTCTTT; cdr3_aa: CASSIGTEEAFF
d_call: .; cdr3_length: 14; j_call: TRBJ2-3; clone_size: few; v_call: TRBV6-1; cdr3_nt: TGTGCCAGCGCCCCGGGACTCGTGACAGATACGCAGTATTTT; cdr3_aa: CASAPGLVTDTQYF
d_call: .; cdr3_length: 15; j_call: TRBJ1-4; clone_size: .; v_call: TRBV5-1; cdr3_nt: TGCGCCAGCAGTTGGTTACAGGGAGAAAATGAAAAACTGTTTTTT; cdr3_aa: CASSWLQGENEKLFF
d_call: .; cdr3_length: 12; j_call: TRBJ2-1; clone_size: .; v_call: TRBV29-1; cdr3_nt: TGCAGCGTTGTATACTATAACAATGAGCAGTTCTTC; cdr3_aa: CSVVYYNNEQFF
d_call: .; cdr3_length: 13; j_call: TRBJ2-7; clone_size: few; v_call: TRBV20-1; cdr3_nt: TGCAGTGCTAGAGTGTCCTGGGGTGGAGAGCAGTACTTC; cdr3_aa: CSARVSWGGEQYF
d_call: TRBD2; cdr3_length: 16; j_call: TRBJ2-1; clone_size: .; v_call: TRBV28; cdr3_nt: TGTGCCAGCAGTTTGCTTAGCGGGGGTTCCTACAATGAGCAGTTCTTC; cdr3_aa: CASSLLSGGSYNEQFF
d_call: TRBD1; cdr3_length: 14; j_call: TRBJ1-1; clone_size: .; v_call: TRBV6-6; cdr3_nt: TGTGCCAGCAGTTCCGACAGGGGTAGGCCTGAAGCTTTCTTT; cdr3_aa: CASSSDRGRPEAFF
d_call: .; cdr3_length: 14; j_call: TRBJ2-2; clone_size: .; v_call: TRBV6-2/TRBV6-3; cdr3_nt: TGTGCCAGCAGTTACTCGATACCCACCGGGGAGCTGTTTTTT; cdr3_aa: CASSYSIPTGELFF
d_call: .; cdr3_length: 15; j_call: TRBJ2-5; clone_size: few; v_call: TRBV21-1; cdr3_nt: TGTGCCAGCAGCGGCCTCGGACAGGGTCCAGAGACCCAGTACTTC; cdr3_aa: CASSGLGQGPETQYF
d_call: .; cdr3_length: 14; j_call: TRBJ2-4; clone_size: .; v_call: TRBV6-1; cdr3_nt: TGTGCCAGCAGTGAATCCGGGTCGTGGAACATTCAGTACTTC; cdr3_aa: CASSESGSWNIQYF
d_call: TRBD1; cdr3_length: 15; j_call: TRBJ2-7; clone_size: .; v_call: TRBV27; cdr3_nt: TGTGCCAGCAGTCCCTCCCGACAGGGGGTAGTAGAGCAGTACTTC; cdr3_aa: CASSPSRQGVVEQYF
d_call: .; cdr3_length: 14; j_call: TRBJ1-5; clone_size: .; v_call: TRBV10-3; cdr3_nt: TGTGCCACCCGGGCAGGGGTAAGCAATCAGCCCCAGCATTTT; cdr3_aa: CATRAGVSNQPQHF
d_call: TRBD2; cdr3_length: 16; j_call: TRBJ2-2; clone_size: few; v_call: TRBV4-3; cdr3_nt: TGCGCCAGCAGCCAAGATCGGGGGGAAGACACCGGGGAGCTGTTTTTT; cdr3_aa: CASSQDRGEDTGELFF
d_call: TRBD2; cdr3_length: 13; j_call: TRBJ2-3; clone_size: .; v_call: TRBV5-1; cdr3_nt: TGCGCCAGCACTAGCGGGAGTTTAGATACGCAGTATTTT; cdr3_aa: CASTSGSLDTQYF
d_call: .; cdr3_length: 14; j_call: TRBJ2-1; clone_size: .; v_call: TRBV5-1; cdr3_nt: TGCGCCAGCAGCAAGGAGGGCTCCTACAATGAGCAGTTCTTC; cdr3_aa: CASSKEGSYNEQFF
d_call: TRBD1; cdr3_length: 12; j_call: TRBJ2-1; clone_size: .; v_call: TRBV6-5; cdr3_nt: TGTGCCAGCAGTTGCCGGGACAGCCTGCAGTTCTTC; cdr3_aa: CASSCRDSLQFF
d_call: .; cdr3_length: 15; j_call: TRBJ1-5; clone_size: .; v_call: TRBV6-2/TRBV6-3; cdr3_nt: TGTGCCAGCAAAGCGGGGGGCCTTGGGAATCAGCCCCAGCATTTT; cdr3_aa: CASKAGGLGNQPQHF
d_call: .; cdr3_length: 13; j_call: TRBJ2-3; clone_size: .; v_call: TRBV11-2; cdr3_nt: TGTGCCAGCAGACCTAGCGCAGCAGATACGCAGTATTTT; cdr3_aa: CASRPSAADTQYF
d_call: TRBD2; cdr3_length: 17; j_call: TRBJ2-1; clone_size: .; v_call: TRBV7-3; cdr3_nt: TGTGCCAGCGGACTTAGCGTTTTATCGGGAGGGACCAATGAGCAGTTCTTC; cdr3_aa: CASGLSVLSGGTNEQFF
d_call: .; cdr3_length: 15; j_call: TRBJ2-6; clone_size: few; v_call: TRBV18; cdr3_nt: TGTGCCAGCTCACCTGAGGCTTCGGGGGCCAACGTCCTGACTTTC; cdr3_aa: CASSPEASGANVLTF
d_call: .; cdr3_length: 15; j_call: TRBJ1-2; clone_size: .; v_call: TRBV27; cdr3_nt: TGTGCCAGCAGTTTATTTCCCTCAGGGGCGACTGGCTACACCTTC; cdr3_aa: CASSLFPSGATGYTF
d_call: .; cdr3_length: 12; j_call: TRBJ2-7; clone_size: few; v_call: TRBV14; cdr3_nt: TGTGCCAGCAGCCAGAACCTCTACGAGCAGTACTTC; cdr3_aa: CASSQNLYEQYF
d_call: .; cdr3_length: 14; j_call: TRBJ1-2; clone_size: .; v_call: TRBV19; cdr3_nt: TGTGCCAGTAGTCCCGCCGGACAGAGTCATGGCTACACCTTC; cdr3_aa: CASSPAGQSHGYTF
d_call: .; cdr3_length: 13; j_call: TRBJ2-5; clone_size: .; v_call: TRBV19; cdr3_nt: TGTGCCAGTAGTATCTCCGTCGACAAGACCCAGTACTTC; cdr3_aa: CASSISVDKTQYF
d_call: TRBD2; cdr3_length: 13; j_call: TRBJ2-2; clone_size: few; v_call: TRBV29-1; cdr3_nt: TGCAGCGGGACTAGCGGGGGGGCCGGGGAGCTGTTTTTT; cdr3_aa: CSGTSGGAGELFF
d_call: TRBD2; cdr3_length: 13; j_call: TRBJ2-1; clone_size: few; v_call: TRBV28; cdr3_nt: TGTGCCACGGGGGGGAGTGCGGTCAATGAGCAGTTCTTC; cdr3_aa: CATGGSAVNEQFF
d_call: TRBD2; cdr3_length: 15; j_call: TRBJ2-5; clone_size: few; v_call: TRBV9; cdr3_nt: TGTGCCAGCAGCGTTGCGGGAGGGCTTTGGGAGACCCAGTACTTC; cdr3_aa: CASSVAGGLWETQYF
d_call: TRBD2; cdr3_length: 16; j_call: TRBJ2-5; clone_size: few; v_call: TRBV7-2; cdr3_nt: TGTGCCAGCAGCTTAGTCCGCGGGGGGGGCTACCAGACCCAGTACTTC; cdr3_aa: CASSLVRGGGYQTQYF
d_call: .; cdr3_length: 14; j_call: TRBJ2-7; clone_size: once; v_call: TRBV25-1; cdr3_nt: TGTGCCAGCAGTGATCAGGGGGGGTCGTACGAGCAGTACTTC; cdr3_aa: CASSDQGGSYEQYF
d_call: TRBD2; cdr3_length: 15; j_call: TRBJ2-5; clone_size: .; v_call: TRBV11-3; cdr3_nt: TGTGCCAGCAGCTTAGATGGGACTACCCAAGAGACCCAGTACTTC; cdr3_aa: CASSLDGTTQETQYF
d_call: .; cdr3_length: 13; j_call: TRBJ2-5; clone_size: few; v_call: TRBV27; cdr3_nt: TGTGCCAGCAGCTCTCCCTACGGGGAGACCCAGTACTTC; cdr3_aa: CASSSPYGETQYF
d_call: .; cdr3_length: 13; j_call: TRBJ2-1; clone_size: .; v_call: TRBV29-1; cdr3_nt: TGCAGCGTTGTCTTGGACAATTCGGATGAGCAGTTCTTC; cdr3_aa: CSVVLDNSDEQFF
d_call: .; cdr3_length: 15; j_call: TRBJ2-5; clone_size: few; v_call: TRBV3-1; cdr3_nt: TGTGCCAGCAGCTCTCGGGTTGGGGGGCTTGAGACCCAGTACTTC; cdr3_aa: CASSSRVGGLETQYF
d_call: .; cdr3_length: 16; j_call: TRBJ2-3; clone_size: .; v_call: TRBV6-6; cdr3_nt: TGTGCCAGCAGCCTTGGACCCCACCTGGCGACAGATACGCAGTATTTT; cdr3_aa: CASSLGPHLATDTQYF
d_call: .; cdr3_length: 13; j_call: TRBJ1-5; clone_size: .; v_call: TRBV18; cdr3_nt: TGTGCCAGCTCACAACATAGCAATCAGCCCCAGCATTTT; cdr3_aa: CASSQHSNQPQHF
d_call: TRBD2; cdr3_length: 16; j_call: TRBJ2-1; clone_size: .; v_call: TRBV20-1; cdr3_nt: TGCAGTGCTAGAGACGACGAGCGGGGGGCCTACAATGAGCAGTTCTTC; cdr3_aa: CSARDDERGAYNEQFF
d_call: TRBD1; cdr3_length: 21; j_call: TRBJ2-6; clone_size: .; v_call: TRBV6-5; cdr3_nt: TGTGCCAGCAGTTACTCGAGTTCGGCAGGGGGCGCCTACTCTGGGGCCAACGTCCTGACTTTC; cdr3_aa: CASSYSSSAGGAYSGANVLTF
d_call: .; cdr3_length: 14; j_call: TRBJ1-2; clone_size: few; v_call: TRBV5-1; cdr3_nt: TGCGCCAGCAGCCCACCGCGACAGGCGTATGGCTACACCTTC; cdr3_aa: CASSPPRQAYGYTF
d_call: TRBD2; cdr3_length: 16; j_call: TRBJ2-1; clone_size: few; v_call: TRBV2; cdr3_nt: TGTGTCAGCAGCGTTAGGACTAGCGGAGATCACAATGAGCAGTTCTTC; cdr3_aa: CVSSVRTSGDHNEQFF
d_call: TRBD2; cdr3_length: 15; j_call: TRBJ2-1; clone_size: .; v_call: TRBV2; cdr3_nt: TGTGCCAGCAGCGATACTAGCGGGAGGGCCAATGAGCAGTTCTTC; cdr3_aa: CASSDTSGRANEQFF
d_call: .; cdr3_length: 15; j_call: TRBJ2-1; clone_size: few; v_call: TRBV19; cdr3_nt: TGTGCCAGTAGCGGGACGTCGTACTCCTACAATGAGCAGTTCTTC; cdr3_aa: CASSGTSYSYNEQFF
d_call: .; cdr3_length: 15; j_call: TRBJ2-1; clone_size: few; v_call: TRBV4-3; cdr3_nt: TGCGCCAGCAGCCAAAGACGGGGGCCTTACAATGAGCAGTTCTTC; cdr3_aa: CASSQRRGPYNEQFF
d_call: .; cdr3_length: 18; j_call: TRBJ2-1; clone_size: few; v_call: TRBV4-1; cdr3_nt: TGCGCCAGCAGCCAAGATTCGGGGTTCGTCAGGGGGGACAATGAGCAGTTCTTC; cdr3_aa: CASSQDSGFVRGDNEQFF
d_call: TRBD2; cdr3_length: 16; j_call: TRBJ2-5; clone_size: few; v_call: TRBV4-1; cdr3_nt: TGCGCCAGCAGCCAAGAACTGGCGGGAGGGCAAGAGACCCAGTACTTC; cdr3_aa: CASSQELAGGQETQYF
d_call: .; cdr3_length: 13; j_call: TRBJ1-2; clone_size: .; v_call: TRBV7-9; cdr3_nt: TGTGCCAGCAGCTACGGCGCTTCCAATGGCTACACCTTC; cdr3_aa: CASSYGASNGYTF
d_call: .; cdr3_length: 12; j_call: TRBJ2-5; clone_size: few; v_call: TRBV2; cdr3_nt: TGTGCCAGCAGCCCCTGGGAGGAGACCCAGTACTTC; cdr3_aa: CASSPWEETQYF
d_call: TRBD1; cdr3_length: 15; j_call: TRBJ1-4; clone_size: .; v_call: TRBV27; cdr3_nt: TGTGCCAGCAGTTTAATGGCAGGGGGCAATGAAAAACTGTTTTTT; cdr3_aa: CASSLMAGGNEKLFF
d_call: .; cdr3_length: 15; j_call: TRBJ2-1; clone_size: few; v_call: TRBV2; cdr3_nt: TGTGCCAGCAGTGGCGTCACCAGCTCCTACAATGAGCAGTTCTTC; cdr3_aa: CASSGVTSSYNEQFF
d_call: .; cdr3_length: 14; j_call: TRBJ2-5; clone_size: .; v_call: TRBV11-2; cdr3_nt: TGTGCCAGCAGCACCGGACTTACCCAAGAGACCCAGTACTTC; cdr3_aa: CASSTGLTQETQYF